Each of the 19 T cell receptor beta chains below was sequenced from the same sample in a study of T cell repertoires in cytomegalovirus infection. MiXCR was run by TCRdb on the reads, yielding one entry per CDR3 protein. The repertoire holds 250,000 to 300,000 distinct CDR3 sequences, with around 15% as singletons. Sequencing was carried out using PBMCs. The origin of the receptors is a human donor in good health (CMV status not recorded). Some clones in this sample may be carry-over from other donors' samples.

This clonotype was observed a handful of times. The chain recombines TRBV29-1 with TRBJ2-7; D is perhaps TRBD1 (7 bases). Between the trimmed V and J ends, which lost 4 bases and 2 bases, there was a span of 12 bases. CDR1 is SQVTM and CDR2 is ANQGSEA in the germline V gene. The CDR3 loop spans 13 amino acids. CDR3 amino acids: CSVGRGEPYEQYF. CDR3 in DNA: TGCAGCGTTGGCAGGGGGGAACCCTACGAGCAGTACTTC.

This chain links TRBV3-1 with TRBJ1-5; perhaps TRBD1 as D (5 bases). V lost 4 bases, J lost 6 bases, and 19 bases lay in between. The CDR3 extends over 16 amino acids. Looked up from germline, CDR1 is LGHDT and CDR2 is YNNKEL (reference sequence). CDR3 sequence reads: CASSPAGGEWGQPQHF. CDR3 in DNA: TGTGCCAGCAGCCCCGCGGGGGGGGAGTGGGGTCAGCCCCAGCATTTT.

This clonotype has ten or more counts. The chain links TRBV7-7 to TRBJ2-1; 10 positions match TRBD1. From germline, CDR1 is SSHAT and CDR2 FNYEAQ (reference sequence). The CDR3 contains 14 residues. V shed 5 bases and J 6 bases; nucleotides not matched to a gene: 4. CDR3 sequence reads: CASSTGQGVNEQFF. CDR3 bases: TGTGCCAGCAGCACCGGACAGGGGGTCAATGAGCAGTTCTTC. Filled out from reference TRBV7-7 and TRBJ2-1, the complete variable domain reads GAGVSQSPRYKVTKRGQDVTLRCDPISSHATLYWYQQALGQGPEFLTYFNYEAQPDKSGLPSDRFSAERPEGSISTLTIQRTEQRDSAMYRCASSTGQGVNEQFFGPGTRLTVL.

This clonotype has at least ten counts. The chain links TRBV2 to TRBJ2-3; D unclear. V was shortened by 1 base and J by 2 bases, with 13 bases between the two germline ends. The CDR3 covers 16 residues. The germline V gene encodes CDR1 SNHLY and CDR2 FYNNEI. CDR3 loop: CASSEERAALTDTQYF. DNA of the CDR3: TGTGCCAGCAGTGAAGAAAGGGCAGCGCTCACAGATACGCAGTATTTT.

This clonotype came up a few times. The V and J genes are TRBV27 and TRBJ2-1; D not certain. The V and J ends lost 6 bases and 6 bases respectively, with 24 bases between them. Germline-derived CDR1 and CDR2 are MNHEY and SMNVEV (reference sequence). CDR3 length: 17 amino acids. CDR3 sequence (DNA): TGTGCCAGCAGCGCTATGACGGTGAAGTTCCTTGTCAATGAGCAGTTCTTC. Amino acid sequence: CASSAMTVKFLVNEQFF.

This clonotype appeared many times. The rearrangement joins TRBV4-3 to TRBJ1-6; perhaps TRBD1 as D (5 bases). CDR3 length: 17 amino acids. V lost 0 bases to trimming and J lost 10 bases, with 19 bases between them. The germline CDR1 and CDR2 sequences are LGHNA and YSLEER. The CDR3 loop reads CASSQDSGPGHGSPLHF. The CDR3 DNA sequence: TGCGCCAGCAGCCAAGATTCCGGACCCGGACATGGATCACCCCTCCACTTT.

For the CDR3, the DNA is TGTGCCAGCAGTCCCAGGGTTTCTGGAAACACCATATATTTT. The encoded protein is CASSPRVSGNTIYF. The chain employs TRBV28 and TRBJ1-3; TRBD1 might be the D (5 bases). Germline V gives CDR1 MDHEN, CDR2 SYDVKM. V lost 5 bases to trimming and J lost 1 base, with 9 bases between them. The CDR3 sequence is 14 residues long. The full variable domain, rest sourced from reference TRBV28 and TRBJ1-3, is DVKVTQSSRYLVKRTGEKVFLECVQDMDHENMFWYRQDPGLGLRLIYFSYDVKMKEKGDIPEGYSVSREKKERFSLILESASTNQTSMYLCASSPRVSGNTIYFGEGSWLTVV.

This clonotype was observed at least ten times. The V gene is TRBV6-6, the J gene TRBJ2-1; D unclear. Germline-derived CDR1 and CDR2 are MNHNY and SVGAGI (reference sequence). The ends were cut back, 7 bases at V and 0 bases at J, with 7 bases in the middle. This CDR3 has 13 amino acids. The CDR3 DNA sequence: TGTGCCAGCATGGCTAGCTCCTACAATGAGCAGTTCTTC. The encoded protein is CASMASSYNEQFF.

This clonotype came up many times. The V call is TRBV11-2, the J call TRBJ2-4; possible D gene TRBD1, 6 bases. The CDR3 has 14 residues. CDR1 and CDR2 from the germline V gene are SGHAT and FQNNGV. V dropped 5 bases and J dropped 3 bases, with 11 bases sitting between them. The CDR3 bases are TGTGCCAGCAGCAAAACAGGGAGCAAAAACATTCAGTACTTC. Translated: CASSKTGSKNIQYF.

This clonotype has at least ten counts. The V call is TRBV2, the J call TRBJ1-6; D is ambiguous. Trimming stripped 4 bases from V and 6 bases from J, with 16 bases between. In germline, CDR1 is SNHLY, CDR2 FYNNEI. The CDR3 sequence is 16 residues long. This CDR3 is CASSAAGQEPNSPLHF. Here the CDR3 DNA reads TGTGCCAGCAGTGCCGCCGGGCAGGAACCTAATTCACCCCTCCACTTT. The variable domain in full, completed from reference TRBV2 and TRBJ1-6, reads EPEVTQTPSHQVTQMGQEVILRCVPISNHLYFYWYRQILGQKVEFLVSFYNNEISEKSEIFDDQFSVERPDGSNFTLKIRSTKLEDSAMYFCASSAAGQEPNSPLHFGNGTRLTVT.

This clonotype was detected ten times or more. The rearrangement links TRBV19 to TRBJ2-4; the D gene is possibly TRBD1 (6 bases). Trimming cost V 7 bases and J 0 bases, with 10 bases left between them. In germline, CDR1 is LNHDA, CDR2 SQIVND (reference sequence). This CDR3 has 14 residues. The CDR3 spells CASTPTGAKNIQYF. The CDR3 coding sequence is TGTGCCAGTACTCCGACAGGAGCCAAAAACATTCAGTACTTC.

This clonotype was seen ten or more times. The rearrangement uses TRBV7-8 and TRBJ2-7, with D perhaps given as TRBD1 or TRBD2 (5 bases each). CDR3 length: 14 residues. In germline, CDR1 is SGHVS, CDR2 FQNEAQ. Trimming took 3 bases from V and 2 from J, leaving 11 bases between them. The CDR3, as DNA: TGTGCCAGCAGCTTTGAAAGGGGACCCTACGAGCAGTACTTC. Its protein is CASSFERGPYEQYF.

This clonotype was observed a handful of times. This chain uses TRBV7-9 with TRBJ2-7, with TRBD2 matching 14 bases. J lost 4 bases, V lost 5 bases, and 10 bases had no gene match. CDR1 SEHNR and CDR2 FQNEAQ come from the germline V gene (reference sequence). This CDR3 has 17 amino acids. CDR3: CASSGAGTSGSGYEQYF. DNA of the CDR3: TGTGCCAGCAGCGGGGCGGGGACTAGCGGGAGTGGGTACGAGCAGTACTTC.

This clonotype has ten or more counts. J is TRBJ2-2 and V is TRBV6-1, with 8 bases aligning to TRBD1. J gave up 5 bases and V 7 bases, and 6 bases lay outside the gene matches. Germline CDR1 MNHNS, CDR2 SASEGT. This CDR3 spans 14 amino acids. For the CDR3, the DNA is TGTGCCAGCACCCGGACAGGGCTAACCGGGGAGCTGTTTTTT. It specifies CASTRTGLTGELFF.

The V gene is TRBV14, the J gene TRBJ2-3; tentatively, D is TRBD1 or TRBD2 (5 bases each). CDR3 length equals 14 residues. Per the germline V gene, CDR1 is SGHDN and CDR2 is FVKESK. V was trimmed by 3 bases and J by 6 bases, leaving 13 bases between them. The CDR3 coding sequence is TGTGCCAGCAGCCAGGCCGGGGCGCGGGATACGCAGTATTTT. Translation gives CASSQAGARDTQYF.

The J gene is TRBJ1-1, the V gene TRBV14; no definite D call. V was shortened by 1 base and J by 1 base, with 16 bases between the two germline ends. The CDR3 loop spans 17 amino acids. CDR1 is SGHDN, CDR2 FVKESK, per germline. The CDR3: CASSQGRQIRQNTEAFF. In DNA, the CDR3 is TGTGCCAGCAGCCAAGGTCGCCAAATAAGACAGAACACTGAAGCTTTCTTT.

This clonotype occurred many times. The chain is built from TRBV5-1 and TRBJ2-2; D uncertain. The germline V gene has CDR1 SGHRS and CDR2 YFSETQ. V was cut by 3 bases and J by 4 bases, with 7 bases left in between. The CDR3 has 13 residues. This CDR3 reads CASSSLITGELFF. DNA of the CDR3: TGCGCCAGCAGCTCTCTGATCACCGGGGAGCTGTTTTTT.

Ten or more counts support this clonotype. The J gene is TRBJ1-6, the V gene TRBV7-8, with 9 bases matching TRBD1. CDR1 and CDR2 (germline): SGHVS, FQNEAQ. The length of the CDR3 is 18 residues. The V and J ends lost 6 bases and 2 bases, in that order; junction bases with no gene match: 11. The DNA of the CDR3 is TGTGCCAGCAGATCCGGGACAGGGAGTACAACCTATAATTCACCCCTCCACTTT. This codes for CASRSGTGSTTYNSPLHF. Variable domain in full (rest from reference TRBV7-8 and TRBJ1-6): GAGVSQSPRYKVAKRGQDVALRCDPISGHVSLFWYQQALGQGPEFLTYFQNEAQLDKSGLPSDRFFAERPEGSVSTLKIQRTQQEDSAVYLCASRSGTGSTTYNSPLHFGNGTRLTVT.

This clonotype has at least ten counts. As DNA, the CDR3 is TGTGCCAGCGGGAGGACTAGCGGATCCTCCTACGAGCAGTACTTC. Its protein is CASGRTSGSSYEQYF. V gene TRBV28 combines with J gene TRBJ2-7; 10 bases align to TRBD2. V lost 8 bases and J lost 0; bases outside the gene matches: 7. CDR1 and CDR2 from the germline V gene are MDHEN and SYDVKM. CDR3 length equals 15 residues.